This TCR beta chain was sequenced for a study of blood T cell repertoires in COVID-19. In the study overall: PBMCs, B-cell-depleted T cells, or T cells provided the cDNA or gDNA that made up the material.

In the source study's methods: It was from reference gene primer amplification that nucleated cell counts were estimated. Measured with immunoSEQ multiplex PCR; TCRdb has only the in-frame clones, and not every one. For V, J and clone size, that table is used; D and trimming come from the DNA. The sample includes 350,000 to 400,000 clones, around 88% of them seen just once. Patients at the Seattle site were enrolled during active infection and followed longitudinally. As for this clone: This sample includes further DNA sequences coding for the same CDR3.

Sequencing input: peripheral blood. This sequence was found in a woman aged 55-69 years with COVID-19, enrolled during active disease.

Written as DNA, the CDR3 is TGTGCCAGCAGTCCAATTTACAATGAGCAGTTCTTC. Encoded protein: CASSPIYNEQFF. The rearrangement links TRBV12-3 or TRBV12-4 to TRBJ2-1, with no clear D. V shed 5 bases and J shed 4 bases, with 6 bases lying between them. This CDR3 spans 12 amino acids.